Below are 10 T cell receptor beta chains sequenced from a single sample in a study of technical replicates of blood from several donors. The table came from immunoSEQ multiplex PCR; TCRdb's copy has only in-frame clones and leaves some out. The data show about 70,000 clones, 90% to 95% seen once. Specimen: T cells isolated from PBMCs. These receptors came from a human donor in good health.

V gene TRBV27 combines with J gene TRBJ1-4, with 7 positions matching TRBD1. Germline CDR1 MNHEY, CDR2 SMNVEV (reference sequence). The CDR3 has 16 residues. The junction had 17 bases not matched to a gene; V was cut back by 6 bases and J by 10 bases. CDR3 nucleotide sequence: TGTGCCAGCAGATTTGGGGACAGTTCGGCCGCAGGAAAACTGTTTTTT. Protein product: CASRFGDSSAAGKLFF.

The chain couples TRBV7-6 to TRBJ1-4, with D hard to call. Per germline, CDR1 SGHVS and CDR2 FNYEAQ. V gave up 1 base and J gave up 3 bases, with 9 bases separating them. The CDR3 is 15 residues long. The CDR3 here is CASSLVGGANEKLFF. The CDR3, as DNA: TGTGCCAGCAGCTTAGTAGGCGGGGCTAATGAAAAACTGTTTTTT.

The chain's CDR3 is CASSVRGIRDRDGYTF. In DNA, the CDR3 is TGTGCCAGCAGCGTGCGGGGGATCCGGGACAGGGATGGCTACACCTTC. The rearrangement joins TRBV9 to TRBJ1-2; 9 bases align to TRBD1. J gave up 6 bases and V 2 bases, and 11 bases lay outside the gene matches. The CDR3 is made up of 16 amino acids. CDR1 and CDR2 from the germline V gene are SGDLS and YYNGEE.

The chain carries TRBV6-5 and TRBJ2-7; a weak D match, TRBD1 (6 bases). The V end was cut by 5 bases, the J end by 3 bases, with 14 bases between. Germline V gives CDR1 MNHEY, CDR2 SVGAGI. CDR3 length: 14 residues. DNA for the CDR3: TGTGCCAGCAGTACGACAGGCCAGAACTACGAGCAGTACTTC. It encodes CASSTTGQNYEQYF.

The chain uses TRBV5-5 and TRBJ1-5; 8 bases agree with TRBD1. J was trimmed by 7 bases and V by 8 bases; bases with no gene match: 8. This CDR3 is 13 amino acids long. In germline, CDR1 is SGHKS, CDR2 YYEKEE (reference sequence). CDR3 sequence reads: CASRTGLAQPQHF. In DNA, the CDR3 is TGTGCCAGTAGGACAGGGTTGGCGCAGCCCCAGCATTTT.

The genes are TRBV27 and TRBJ2-3; 11 nucleotides line up with TRBD2. The CDR3 has 16 amino acids. V gave up 5 bases and J gave up 5 bases; unmatched junction bases: 9. Germline V gene lookup returns CDR1 MNHEY and CDR2 SMNVEV (reference sequence). For the CDR3, the DNA is TGTGCCAGCAGTCCCATGACTAGCGGGACGGAAGATACGCAGTATTTT. This translates into CASSPMTSGTEDTQYF.

The gene calls are TRBV2 and TRBJ2-1; TRBD2 matches at 8 bases. Germline V gives CDR1 SNHLY, CDR2 FYNNEI. CDR3 size: 14 residues. V dropped 8 bases and J dropped 4; count of bases not matched to a gene: 7. CDR3 DNA sequence: TGTGCCAGCGCCAGCGGGAGCCTTTACAATGAGCAGTTCTTC. Its protein product is CASASGSLYNEQFF.

This sequence joins TRBV5-1 and TRBJ1-1; D is unresolved. CDR1 SGHRS and CDR2 YFSETQ come from the germline V gene. The V and J ends lost 4 bases and 0 bases respectively, with 7 bases between them. The CDR3 sequence is 13 residues long. The CDR3 bases are TGCGCCAGCAGCGGTAGTATGAACACTGAAGCTTTCTTT. The encoded protein is CASSGSMNTEAFF.

The table lists this clone with a count of one. The chain carries TRBV25-1 and TRBJ2-5; 9 bases agree with TRBD1. V was pared by 4 bases and J by 8 bases, with 5 bases of the junction left unmatched. Germline V gene lookup returns CDR1 MGHDK and CDR2 SYGVNS. The CDR3 has 13 amino acids. The CDR3 reads CASSGVGQGTQYF. The CDR3 nucleotides are TGTGCCAGCAGTGGTGTGGGACAGGGAACCCAGTACTTC.

This rearrangement joins TRBV13 to TRBJ2-7; D not resolved. The CDR3 extends over 11 amino acids. V lost 5 bases and J lost 1, with 3 bases in between. CDR1 PRHDT and CDR2 FYEKMQ come from the germline V gene (reference sequence). CDR3 protein: CASSRSYEQYF. CDR3 sequence (DNA): TGTGCCAGCAGCCGGTCCTACGAGCAGTACTTC.